Many counts were recorded for the clone carrying this TCR beta chain. Its antigen is still unknown. The record originates from a study of blood T cells in healthy people across ages. Overall study findings and caveats: Age showed a roughly linear inverse relationship with TCR beta diversity per million T cells. Strong correlation linked observed beta diversity and percent naive T cells.

A second about 7 to 12 cycle PCR used barcoded and J-beta primers. Individual samples furnished no less than 3 million CDR3-containing paired-end reads apiece. TCRdb analysed the 5' RACE reads with MiXCR anew, one entry per CDR3 protein. This table holds just under 900,000 distinct CDR3 sequences, less than 35% found once. Per germline, CDR1 KGHDR and CDR2 SFDVKD. This CDR3 has 15 residues. Trimming removed 4 bases from V and 4 bases from J, with 15 bases in between. Sequencing was done on a sample of blood. The chain carries TRBV24-1 and TRBJ1-2, with D possibly being TRBD1 (6 bases). The receptor's source is a woman aged 80 or over in good health. This CDR3 reads CATSDTRGGFYGYTF. CDR3 DNA sequence: TGTGCCACCAGTGACACCAGGGGCGGGTTCTATGGCTACACCTTC.